This is a list of T cell receptor beta chains from one sample in a study of blood T cell repertoires in COVID-19. Method: immunoSEQ multiplex PCR; TCRdb's copy keeps in-frame clones and lacks some. The sample contains some 250,000 clones, 86% of which appear only once. Source material: PBMCs or T cells enriched from blood (not recorded which). All receptors come from a woman aged 35 to 49 with acute COVID-19. The CDR3 runs from the conserved cysteine through the conserved F or W. The order of the fields is CDR3 DNA, CDR3 protein, D gene, V gene, clone size, J gene. A D gene is named only where the DNA matches it firmly. For some rows the clone size is stated as once, few or many, or as a class when expanded; others skip it.

CDR3nt: TGTGCCAGCAGCAGGGGTATGGGTCAGCCCCAGCATTTT
CDR3aa: CASSRGMGQPQHF
d_gene: NA
v_gene: TRBV27
abundance: NA
j_gene: TRBJ1-5

CDR3nt: TGTGCCAGCAGCTTAGGCAGGGGCTATGGCTACACCTTC
CDR3aa: CASSLGRGYGYTF
d_gene: NA
v_gene: TRBV11-2
abundance: NA
j_gene: TRBJ1-2

CDR3nt: TGTGCCAGTAGCAAGACATCGAACTATGGCTACACCTTC
CDR3aa: CASSKTSNYGYTF
d_gene: NA
v_gene: TRBV19
abundance: NA
j_gene: TRBJ1-2

CDR3nt: TGTGCCAGTGGGAGGGGTAGCCGAATCACAGATACGCAGTATTTT
CDR3aa: CASGRGSRITDTQYF
d_gene: TRBD2
v_gene: TRBV19
abundance: NA
j_gene: TRBJ2-3

CDR3nt: TGTGCCAGCAGCGGGACAGGGTGGGGAGATACGCAGTATTTT
CDR3aa: CASSGTGWGDTQYF
d_gene: TRBD1
v_gene: TRBV9
abundance: NA
j_gene: TRBJ2-3

CDR3nt: TGTGCCAGCAGCCCCAGACTAGCGGGCCCTTCGGAGACCCAGTACTTC
CDR3aa: CASSPRLAGPSETQYF
d_gene: TRBD2
v_gene: TRBV9
abundance: NA
j_gene: TRBJ2-5

CDR3nt: TGCGCCAGCAGCTTGGCCAGGGATGAAAAACTGTTTTTT
CDR3aa: CASSLARDEKLFF
d_gene: NA
v_gene: TRBV5-1
abundance: NA
j_gene: TRBJ1-4

CDR3nt: TGTGCCAGCAGCTCCGGGACAGGGGAAACCTTCAATGAGCAGTTCTTC
CDR3aa: CASSSGTGETFNEQFF
d_gene: TRBD1
v_gene: TRBV2
abundance: many
j_gene: TRBJ2-1

CDR3nt: TGTGCCAGCAGTTTCAATAACGGCGAGCAGTACTTC
CDR3aa: CASSFNNGEQYF
d_gene: NA
v_gene: TRBV27
abundance: NA
j_gene: TRBJ2-7

CDR3nt: TGTGCCAGTAGTGAAGACAGGGGGCGTAATTCACCCCTCCACTTT
CDR3aa: CASSEDRGRNSPLHF
d_gene: TRBD1
v_gene: TRBV19
abundance: NA
j_gene: TRBJ1-6

CDR3nt: TGTGCCACCAGCAATGGACAGTCTGGGGCCAACGTCCTGACTTTC
CDR3aa: CATSNGQSGANVLTF
d_gene: NA
v_gene: TRBV15
abundance: NA
j_gene: TRBJ2-6

CDR3nt: TGTGCCAGCAGCCAACAAACTGAAGCTTTCTTT
CDR3aa: CASSQQTEAFF
d_gene: NA
v_gene: TRBV3-1/TRBV3-2
abundance: NA
j_gene: TRBJ1-1

CDR3nt: TGCAGCGCTCGGGTGGGCGGGACAGGGTCTTTCGGGGAGCTGTTTTTT
CDR3aa: CSARVGGTGSFGELFF
d_gene: TRBD1
v_gene: TRBV29-1
abundance: NA
j_gene: TRBJ2-2

CDR3nt: TGTGCCACCAAGGGGTATCCCATGAACACCGGGGAGCTGTTTTTT
CDR3aa: CATKGYPMNTGELFF
d_gene: NA
v_gene: TRBV6-5
abundance: NA
j_gene: TRBJ2-2

CDR3nt: TGTGCCAGCAGCCACCTTCGGACAGGGAACACCGGGGAGCTGTTTTTT
CDR3aa: CASSHLRTGNTGELFF
d_gene: TRBD1
v_gene: TRBV5-4
abundance: NA
j_gene: TRBJ2-2

CDR3nt: TGTGCCAGTAGTAAGGATGGGGGGGCGGTTGAAAAACTGTTTTTT
CDR3aa: CASSKDGGAVEKLFF
d_gene: NA
v_gene: TRBV19
abundance: NA
j_gene: TRBJ1-4

CDR3nt: TGCGCCAGCAGCTTGGCACAGGTTTCGGCCGGGGAGCTGTTTTTT
CDR3aa: CASSLAQVSAGELFF
d_gene: NA
v_gene: TRBV5-1
abundance: NA
j_gene: TRBJ2-2

CDR3nt: TGTGCCAGTAGTGCGACCGGGACACCCTATAATTCACCCCTCCACTTT
CDR3aa: CASSATGTPYNSPLHF
d_gene: NA
v_gene: TRBV19
abundance: NA
j_gene: TRBJ1-6

CDR3nt: TGTGCCAGCAGTTACAGTACTAGCTCTGGAAACACCATATATTTT
CDR3aa: CASSYSTSSGNTIYF
d_gene: NA
v_gene: TRBV6-5
abundance: NA
j_gene: TRBJ1-3

CDR3nt: TGTGCCAGCAGGACCCAGGGTGCTGCTGGGGCCAACGTCCTGACTTTC
CDR3aa: CASRTQGAAGANVLTF
d_gene: NA
v_gene: TRBV27
abundance: NA
j_gene: TRBJ2-6

CDR3nt: TGTGCCAGCAGCCAAGATGGACTAGCAGATACGCAGTATTTT
CDR3aa: CASSQDGLADTQYF
d_gene: TRBD2
v_gene: TRBV14
abundance: NA
j_gene: TRBJ2-3

CDR3nt: TGTGCCAGCAGCCCCCTTCTGCCAGGGGTAGGATCTCCTGAAGCTTTCTTT
CDR3aa: CASSPLLPGVGSPEAFF
d_gene: NA
v_gene: TRBV7-2
abundance: NA
j_gene: TRBJ1-1

CDR3nt: TGTGCCAGCAGCTTAGGAGTTGCGGAATTTGAAGCTTTCTTT
CDR3aa: CASSLGVAEFEAFF
d_gene: NA
v_gene: TRBV11-2
abundance: NA
j_gene: TRBJ1-1